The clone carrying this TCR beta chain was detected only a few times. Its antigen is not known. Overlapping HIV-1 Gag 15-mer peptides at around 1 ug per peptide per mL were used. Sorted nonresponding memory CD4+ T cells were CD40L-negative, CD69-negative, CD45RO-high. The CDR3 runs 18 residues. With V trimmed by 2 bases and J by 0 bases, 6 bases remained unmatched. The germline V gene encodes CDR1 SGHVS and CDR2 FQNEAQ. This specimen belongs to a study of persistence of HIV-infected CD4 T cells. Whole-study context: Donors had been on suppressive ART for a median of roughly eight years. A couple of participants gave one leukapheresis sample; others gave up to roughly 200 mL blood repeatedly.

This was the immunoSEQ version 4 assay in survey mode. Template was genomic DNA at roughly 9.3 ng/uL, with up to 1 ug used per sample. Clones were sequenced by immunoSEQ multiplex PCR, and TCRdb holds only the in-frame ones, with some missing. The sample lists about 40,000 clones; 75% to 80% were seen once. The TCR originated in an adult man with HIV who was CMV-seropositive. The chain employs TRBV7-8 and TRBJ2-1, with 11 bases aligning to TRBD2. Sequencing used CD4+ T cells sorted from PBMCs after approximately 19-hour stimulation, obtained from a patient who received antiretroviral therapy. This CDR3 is CASSLTASGRSSYNEQFF. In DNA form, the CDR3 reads TGTGCCAGCAGCTTAACGGCTAGCGGGAGGAGCTCCTACAATGAGCAGTTCTTC. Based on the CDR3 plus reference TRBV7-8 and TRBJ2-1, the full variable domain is GAGVSQSPRYKVAKRGQDVALRCDPISGHVSLFWYQQALGQGPEFLTYFQNEAQLDKSGLPSDRFFAERPEGSVSTLKIQRTQQEDSAVYLCASSLTASGRSSYNEQFFGPGTRLTVL.